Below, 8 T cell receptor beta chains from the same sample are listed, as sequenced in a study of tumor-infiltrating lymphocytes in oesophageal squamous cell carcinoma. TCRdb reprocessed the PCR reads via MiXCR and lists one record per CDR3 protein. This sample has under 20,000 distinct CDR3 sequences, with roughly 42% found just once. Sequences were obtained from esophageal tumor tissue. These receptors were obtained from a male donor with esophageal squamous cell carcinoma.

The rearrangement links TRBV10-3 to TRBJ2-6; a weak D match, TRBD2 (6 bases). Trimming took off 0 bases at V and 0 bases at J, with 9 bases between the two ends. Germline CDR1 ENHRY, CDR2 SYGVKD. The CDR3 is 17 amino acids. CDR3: CAISESLGGSGANVLTF. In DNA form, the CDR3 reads TGTGCCATCAGTGAGTCGTTGGGGGGCTCTGGGGCCAACGTCCTGACTTTC.

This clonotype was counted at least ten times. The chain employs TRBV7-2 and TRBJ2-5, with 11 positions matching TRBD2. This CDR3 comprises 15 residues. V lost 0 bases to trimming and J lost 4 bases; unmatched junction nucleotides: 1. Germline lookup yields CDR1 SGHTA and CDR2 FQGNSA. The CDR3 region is CASSLATSGGETQYF. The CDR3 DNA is TGTGCCAGCAGCTTAGCAACTAGCGGGGGAGAGACCCAGTACTTC.

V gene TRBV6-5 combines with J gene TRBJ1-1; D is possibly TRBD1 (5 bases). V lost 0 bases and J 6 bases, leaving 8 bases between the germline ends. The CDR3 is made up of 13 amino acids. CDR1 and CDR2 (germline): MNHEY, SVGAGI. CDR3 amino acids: CASSYSNRPEAFF. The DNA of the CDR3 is TGTGCCAGCAGTTACTCGAACAGGCCTGAAGCTTTCTTT.

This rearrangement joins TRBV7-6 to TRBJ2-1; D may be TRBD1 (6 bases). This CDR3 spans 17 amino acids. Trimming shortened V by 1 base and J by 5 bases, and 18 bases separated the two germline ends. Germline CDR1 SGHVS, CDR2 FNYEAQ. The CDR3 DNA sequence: TGTGCCAGCAGCTTAGGAGTATCGGCAGGGGCCCACAATGAGCAGTTCTTC. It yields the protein CASSLGVSAGAHNEQFF.

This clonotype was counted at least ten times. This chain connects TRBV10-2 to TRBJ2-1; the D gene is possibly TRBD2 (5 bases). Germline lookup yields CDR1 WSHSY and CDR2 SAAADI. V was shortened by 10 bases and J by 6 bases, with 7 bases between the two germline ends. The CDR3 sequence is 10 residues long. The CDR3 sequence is CATRGNEQFF. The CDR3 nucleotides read TGCGCCACCCGGGGCAATGAGCAGTTCTTC.

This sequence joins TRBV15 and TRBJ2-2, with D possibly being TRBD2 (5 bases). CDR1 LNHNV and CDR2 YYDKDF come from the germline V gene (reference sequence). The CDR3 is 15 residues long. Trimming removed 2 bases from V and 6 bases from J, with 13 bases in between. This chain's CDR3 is CATSRPAEGSGELFF. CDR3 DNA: TGTGCCACCAGCAGACCGGCAGAGGGCTCCGGGGAGCTGTTTTTT.

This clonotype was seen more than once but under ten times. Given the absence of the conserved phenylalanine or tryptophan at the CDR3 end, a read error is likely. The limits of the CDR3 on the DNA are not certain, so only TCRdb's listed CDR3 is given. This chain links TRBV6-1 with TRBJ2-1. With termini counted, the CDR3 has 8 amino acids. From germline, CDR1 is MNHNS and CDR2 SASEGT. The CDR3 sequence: CATRVLLG.

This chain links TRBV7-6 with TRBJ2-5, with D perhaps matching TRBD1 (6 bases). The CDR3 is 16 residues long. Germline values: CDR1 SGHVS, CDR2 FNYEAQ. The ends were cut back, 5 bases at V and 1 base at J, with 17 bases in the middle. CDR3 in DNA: TGTGCCAGCAGCCTATCCTTGACACAGGGCCAAGAGACCCAGTACTTC. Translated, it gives CASSLSLTQGQETQYF. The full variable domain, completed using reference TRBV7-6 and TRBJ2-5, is GAGVSQSPRYKVTKRGQDVALRCDPISGHVSLYWYRQALGQGPEFLTYFNYEAQQDKSGLPNDRFSAERPEGSISTLTIQRTEQRDSAMYRCASSLSLTQGQETQYFGPGTRLLVL.